The next 21 T cell receptor beta chains were all read from a single sample in a study of cytomegalovirus exposure and HLA in healthy donors. The study ran its PCR with 60 Vbeta and 13 Jbeta primers. Assay: immunoSEQ multiplex PCR; the TCRdb copy retains only in-frame clones and omits some. The repertoire holds under 200,000 clones, with 75% to 90% as singletons. Sequenced input: PBMCs. The receptors originated from a human donor in good health.

V usage is TRBV9 and J usage is TRBJ2-7; 7 bases line up with TRBD1. CDR1 is SGDLS and CDR2 is YYNGEE in the germline V gene. Trimming cost V 4 bases and J 5 bases; bases outside gene matches: 15. The length of the CDR3 is 16 residues. In DNA, the CDR3 is TGTGCCAGCAGCTCCGAGGCAGGGGGATCACTTCACGAGCAGTACTTC. It yields the protein CASSSEAGGSLHEQYF. Full variable domain (remainder filled in from reference TRBV9 and TRBJ2-7): DSGVTQTPKHLITATGQRVTLRCSPRSGDLSVYWYQQSLDQGLQFLIQYYNGEERAKGNILERFSAQQFPDLHSELNLSSLELGDSALYFCASSSEAGGSLHEQYFGPGTRLTVT.

In this sample, this clone turned up a few times. The chain carries TRBV19 and TRBJ2-7; 10 bases line up with TRBD2. V trimming: 2 bases; J trimming: 2 bases; junction bases outside the gene matches: 6. The CDR3 is 16 amino acids. Germline CDR1 reads LNHDA; CDR2 reads SQIVND (reference sequence). CDR3 coding DNA: TGTGCCAGTAGTATAACCCCAGCGGGGGGGACCTACGAGCAGTACTTC. This encodes CASSITPAGGTYEQYF.

This chain links TRBV9 with TRBJ1-3; no clear D gene. The CDR3 is 16 residues long. Germline loops: CDR1 SGDLS, CDR2 YYNGEE. V lost 0 bases and J 1 base, leaving 11 bases between the germline ends. The CDR3 region is CASSVGRGRSGNTIYF. The CDR3 bases are TGTGCCAGCAGCGTAGGGCGCGGGCGATCTGGAAACACCATATATTTT.

This clone was detected many times. The chain combines TRBV6-4 with TRBJ2-5, with TRBD2 identical over 10 bases. This CDR3 has 14 amino acids. With 3 bases clipped from V and 2 bases from J, the junction kept 0 bases outside the gene matches. The germline CDR1 and CDR2 sequences are MRHNA and SNTAGT. For the CDR3, the DNA is TGTGCCAGCAGTGAAGCGGGGGGGCAAGAGACCCAGTACTTC. Translated: CASSEAGGQETQYF.

The chain links TRBV7-2 to TRBJ1-5; the D is unclear. Trimming took 1 base from V and 2 from J, leaving 9 bases between them. CDR3 length: 15 amino acids. Germline V gene data show CDR1 as SGHTA and CDR2 as FQGNSA. CDR3 amino acids: CASSLEYGGNQPQHF. CDR3 bases: TGTGCCAGCAGCTTAGAATACGGGGGCAATCAGCCCCAGCATTTT.

This clone was seen once. The chain links TRBV7-2 to TRBJ1-1; D remains ambiguous. The germline CDR1 and CDR2 sequences are SGHTA and FQGNSA. The CDR3 totals 15 residues. Trimming pared 2 bases from V and 2 bases from J, leaving 12 bases between. This chain's CDR3 is CASSLSRVLNTEAFF. CDR3 DNA sequence: TGTGCCAGCAGCTTATCGAGGGTCCTAAACACTGAAGCTTTCTTT.

The genes are TRBV5-1 and TRBJ2-7; 7 bases are shared with TRBD1. Germline V gene sequence: CDR1 SGHRS, CDR2 YFSETQ. Unmatched junction bases numbered 8, after V lost 4 bases and J lost 4 bases. This CDR3 spans 14 amino acids. Here the CDR3 reads CASSAGTALYEQYF. In DNA, the CDR3 is TGCGCCAGCAGCGCCGGGACAGCTTTATACGAGCAGTACTTC.

The chain is built from TRBV6-5 and TRBJ1-6, with D perhaps TRBD1 (6 bases). V was shortened by 5 bases and J by 4 bases, with 9 bases between the two germline ends. The CDR3 contains 14 residues. Germline V gene lookup returns CDR1 MNHEY and CDR2 SVGAGI. The CDR3 DNA reads as TGTGCCAGCAGTAGGACAGTTTATAATTCACCCCTCCACTTT. Translated, it gives CASSRTVYNSPLHF.

This chain links TRBV10-1 with TRBJ1-2, with D maybe TRBD1 (5 bases). CDR1 and CDR2 (germline): WNHNN, SYGVQD (reference sequence). This CDR3 is built from 12 residues. V shed 7 bases and J shed 6 bases, with 12 bases lying between them. The CDR3 region has the DNA TGCGCCAGCATGGGCGGGGGGAATGGCTACACCTTC. Amino acids: CASMGGGNGYTF.

The chain uses TRBV5-4 and TRBJ1-2, with D unresolved. The CDR3 loop spans 14 amino acids. Per germline, CDR1 SGHNT and CDR2 YYREEE (reference sequence). The V end was cut by 2 bases, the J end by 5 bases, with 13 bases between. The CDR3 DNA sequence: TGTGCCAGCAGCTTTTTGGATGGGCTTTATGGCTACACCTTC. Its protein is CASSFLDGLYGYTF.

This clone appeared once. CDR3 nucleotide sequence: TGTGCCAGCAGCCCCGTCGGTAGACTGTTTTTT. Its protein product is CASSPVGRLFF. The chain has TRBV11-3 and TRBJ1-4; D gene uncertain. Trimming pared 5 bases from V and 13 bases from J, leaving 11 bases between. The CDR3 is 11 amino acids. Germline V gene lookup returns CDR1 SGHNT and CDR2 YENEEA. The whole variable domain, filled in from reference TRBV11-3 and TRBJ1-4, reads EAGVVQSPRYKIIEKKQPVAFWCNPISGHNTLYWYLQNLGQGPELLIRYENEEAVDDSQLPKDRFSAERLKGVDSTLKIQPAELGDSAVYLCASSPVGRLFFGSGTQLSVL.

This clone was observed once. The rearrangement uses TRBV7-3 and TRBJ2-1; 7 nucleotides align to TRBD1. The V gene end was trimmed by 5 bases and the J gene end by 1 base; junction bases not matched to a gene: 5. Germline CDR1 reads SGHTA; CDR2 reads FQGTGA. The CDR3 runs to 15 residues. The CDR3 sequence: CASSPRDRSYNEQFF. CDR3 in DNA: TGTGCCAGCAGCCCCCGGGACAGATCCTACAATGAGCAGTTCTTC.

J is TRBJ1-1 and V is TRBV6-1; perhaps TRBD1 as D (5 bases). V was clipped by 7 bases and J by 7 bases, with 16 bases between them. From germline, CDR1 is MNHNS and CDR2 SASEGT. The CDR3 spans 13 residues. The CDR3 loop reads CASTSQENCEAFF. The CDR3 DNA reads as TGTGCCAGCACCTCACAGGAAAACTGTGAAGCTTTCTTT.

This chain joins TRBV5-1 and TRBJ2-3, with 10 positions matching TRBD1. With V trimmed by 3 bases and J by 3 bases, 1 base remained unmatched. The CDR3 has 14 residues. CDR1 is SGHRS and CDR2 is YFSETQ in the germline V gene. In DNA form, the CDR3 reads TGCGCCAGCAGCTCGGACAGGGGGACAGATACGCAGTATTTT. The encoded protein is CASSSDRGTDTQYF. The entire variable domain, with the rest obtained from reference TRBV5-1 and TRBJ2-3, is as follows: KAGVTQTPRYLIKTRGQQVTLSCSPISGHRSVSWYQQTPGQGLQFLFEYFSETQRNKGNFPGRFSGRQFSNSRSEMNVSTLELGDSALYLCASSSDRGTDTQYFGPGTRLTVL.

V is TRBV27 and J is TRBJ2-2; D not resolved. The germline CDR1 and CDR2 sequences are MNHEY and SMNVEV (reference sequence). Trimming removed 5 bases at V and 4 bases at J, with 20 bases between. The CDR3 covers 17 residues. DNA for the CDR3: TGTGCCAGCAGTCCCGACCTTATGCACTACCTCACCGGGGAGCTGTTTTTT. Encoded protein: CASSPDLMHYLTGELFF.

In its sample, this clone was seen a few times. The rearrangement joins TRBV5-1 to TRBJ2-3; D is undetermined. V was clipped by 0 bases and J by 3 bases, with 11 bases between them. CDR3 size: 15 residues. Germline V CDR1 and CDR2: SGHRS, YFSETQ. The CDR3 reads CASSLVLPSTDTQYF. DNA of the CDR3: TGCGCCAGCAGCTTGGTCCTACCTAGTACAGATACGCAGTATTTT.

CDR3 bases: TGTGCCAGCAGCTTGGCCGGGGTACTGTCCTATGGCTACACCTTC. Translating gives CASSLAGVLSYGYTF. The V gene is TRBV5-4, the J gene TRBJ1-2; D remains ambiguous. CDR1 and CDR2 (germline): SGHNT, YYREEE (reference sequence). The CDR3 loop spans 15 amino acids. Trimming removed 0 bases from V and 4 bases from J, with 13 bases in between.

The chain joins TRBV5-4 to TRBJ1-2; maybe TRBD1 (5 bases). CDR3 length: 13 residues. Germline loops: CDR1 SGHNT, CDR2 YYREEE (reference sequence). Deletions cut 3 bases from V and 1 base from J, with 7 bases between. The CDR3 here is CASSSGLNYGYTF. The CDR3 DNA is TGTGCCAGCAGCTCGGGACTTAACTATGGCTACACCTTC.

This clone was recorded only once. Written as DNA, the CDR3 is TGTGCCAGCAGAATAACAGGGGGTGGTACTGAAGCTTTCTTT. It codes for CASRITGGGTEAFF. The genes are TRBV6-6 and TRBJ1-1; 8 nucleotides line up with TRBD1. Germline assignment: CDR1 MNHNY and CDR2 SVGAGI (reference sequence). This CDR3 is 14 amino acids long. Trimming at V came to 6 bases and at J to 5 bases, leaving 8 bases not matched to a gene.

The genes are TRBV5-1 and TRBJ1-1; D unresolved. Germline assignment: CDR1 SGHRS and CDR2 YFSETQ. The CDR3 totals 14 residues. Trimming cost V 0 bases and J 0 bases, with 6 bases left between them. DNA for the CDR3: TGCGCCAGCAGCTTGGGTTACATGAACACTGAAGCTTTCTTT. This gives the protein CASSLGYMNTEAFF.

V and J are TRBV7-6 and TRBJ2-5, with TRBD1 as a possible D gene (6 bases). Germline V gene lookup returns CDR1 SGHVS and CDR2 FNYEAQ. CDR3 length equals 15 residues. V was pared by 2 bases and J by 5 bases, with 15 bases between. The chain's CDR3 is CASSLFSGAEETQYF. CDR3 in DNA: TGTGCCAGCAGCTTATTTTCAGGGGCGGAGGAGACCCAGTACTTC. Full variable domain (remainder filled in from reference TRBV7-6 and TRBJ2-5): GAGVSQSPRYKVTKRGQDVALRCDPISGHVSLYWYRQALGQGPEFLTYFNYEAQQDKSGLPNDRFSAERPEGSISTLTIQRTEQRDSAMYRCASSLFSGAEETQYFGPGTRLLVL.